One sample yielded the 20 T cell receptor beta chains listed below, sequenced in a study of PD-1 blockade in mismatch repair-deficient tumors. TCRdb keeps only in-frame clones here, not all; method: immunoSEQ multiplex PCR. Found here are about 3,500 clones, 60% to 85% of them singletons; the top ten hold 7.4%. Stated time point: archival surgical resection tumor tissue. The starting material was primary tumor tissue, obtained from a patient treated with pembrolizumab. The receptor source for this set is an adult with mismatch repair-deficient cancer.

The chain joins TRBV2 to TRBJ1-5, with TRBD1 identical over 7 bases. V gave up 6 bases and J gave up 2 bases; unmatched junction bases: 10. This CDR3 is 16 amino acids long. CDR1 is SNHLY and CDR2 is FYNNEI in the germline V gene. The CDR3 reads CASRATQGIGNQPQHF. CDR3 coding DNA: TGTGCCAGCAGGGCTACACAGGGGATAGGCAATCAGCCCCAGCATTTT.

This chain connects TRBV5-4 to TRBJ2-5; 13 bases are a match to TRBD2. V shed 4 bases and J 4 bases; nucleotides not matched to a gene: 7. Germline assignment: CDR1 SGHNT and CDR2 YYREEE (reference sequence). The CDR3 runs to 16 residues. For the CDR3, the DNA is TGTGCCAGCAGCCGGACTAGCGGGGGCCGCGGAGAGACCCAGTACTTC. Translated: CASSRTSGGRGETQYF.

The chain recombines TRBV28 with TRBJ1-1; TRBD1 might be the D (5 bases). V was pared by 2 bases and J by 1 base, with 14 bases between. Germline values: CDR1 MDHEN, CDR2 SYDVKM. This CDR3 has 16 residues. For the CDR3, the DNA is TGTGCCAGCAGTTTACGAGCGGGGCAGCCGAACACTGAAGCTTTCTTT. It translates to CASSLRAGQPNTEAFF.

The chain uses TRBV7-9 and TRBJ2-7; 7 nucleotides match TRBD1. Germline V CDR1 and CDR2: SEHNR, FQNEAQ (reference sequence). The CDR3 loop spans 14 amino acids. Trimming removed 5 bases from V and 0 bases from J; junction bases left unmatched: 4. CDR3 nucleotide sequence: TGTGCCAGCAGCCGAGACAGGGACTCCTACGAGCAGTACTTC. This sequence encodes CASSRDRDSYEQYF.

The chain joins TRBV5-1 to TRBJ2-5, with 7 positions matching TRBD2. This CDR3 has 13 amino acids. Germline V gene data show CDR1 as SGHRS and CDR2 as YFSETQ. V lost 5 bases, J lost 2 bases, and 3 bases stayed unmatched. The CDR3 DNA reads TGCGCCAGCAGTAGGGAGGGACAAGAGACCCAGTACTTC. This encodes CASSREGQETQYF.

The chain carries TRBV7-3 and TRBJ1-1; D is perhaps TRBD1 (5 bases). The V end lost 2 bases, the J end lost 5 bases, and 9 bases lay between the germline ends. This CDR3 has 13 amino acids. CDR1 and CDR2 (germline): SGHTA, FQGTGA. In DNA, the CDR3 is TGTGCCAGCAGCTTAGGAGGGGTAACTGAAGCTTTCTTT. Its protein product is CASSLGGVTEAFF.

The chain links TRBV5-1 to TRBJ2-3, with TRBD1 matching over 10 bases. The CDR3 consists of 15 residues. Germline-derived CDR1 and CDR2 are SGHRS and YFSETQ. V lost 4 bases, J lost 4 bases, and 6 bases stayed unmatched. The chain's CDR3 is CASSLGTGEADTQYF. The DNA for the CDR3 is TGCGCCAGCAGCCTGGGGACAGGGGAGGCAGATACGCAGTATTTT. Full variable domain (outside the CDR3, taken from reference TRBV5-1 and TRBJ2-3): KAGVTQTPRYLIKTRGQQVTLSCSPISGHRSVSWYQQTPGQGLQFLFEYFSETQRNKGNFPGRFSGRQFSNSRSEMNVSTLELGDSALYLCASSLGTGEADTQYFGPGTRLTVL.

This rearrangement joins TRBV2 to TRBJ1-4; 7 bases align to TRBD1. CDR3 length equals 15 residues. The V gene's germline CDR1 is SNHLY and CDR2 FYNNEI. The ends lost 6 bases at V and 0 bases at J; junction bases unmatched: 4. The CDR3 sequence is CASRAGGTTNEKLFF. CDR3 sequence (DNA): TGTGCCAGCAGAGCAGGGGGAACAACTAATGAAAAACTGTTTTTT.

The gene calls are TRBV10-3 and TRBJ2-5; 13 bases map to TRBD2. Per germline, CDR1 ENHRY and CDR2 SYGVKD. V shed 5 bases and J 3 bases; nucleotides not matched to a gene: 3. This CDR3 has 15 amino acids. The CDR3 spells CAISKGLAGEETQYF. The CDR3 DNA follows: TGTGCCATCAGTAAAGGACTAGCGGGAGAAGAGACCCAGTACTTC.

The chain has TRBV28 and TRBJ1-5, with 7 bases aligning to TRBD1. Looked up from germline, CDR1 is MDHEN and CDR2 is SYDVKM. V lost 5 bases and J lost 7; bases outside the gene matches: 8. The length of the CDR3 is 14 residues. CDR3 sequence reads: CASSPSQGTQPQHF. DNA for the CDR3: TGTGCCAGCAGTCCTTCACAGGGGACCCAGCCCCAGCATTTT. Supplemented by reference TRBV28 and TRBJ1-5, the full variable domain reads DVKVTQSSRYLVKRTGEKVFLECVQDMDHENMFWYRQDPGLGLRLIYFSYDVKMKEKGDIPEGYSVSREKKERFSLILESASTNQTSMYLCASSPSQGTQPQHFGDGTRLSIL.

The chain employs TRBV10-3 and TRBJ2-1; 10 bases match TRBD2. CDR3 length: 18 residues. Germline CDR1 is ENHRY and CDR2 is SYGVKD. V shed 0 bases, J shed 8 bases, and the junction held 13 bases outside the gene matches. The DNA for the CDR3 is TGTGCCATCAGTGAGTCATCGGCATCTAGCGGGAGAAAGGATGAGCAGTTCTTC. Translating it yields CAISESSASSGRKDEQFF.

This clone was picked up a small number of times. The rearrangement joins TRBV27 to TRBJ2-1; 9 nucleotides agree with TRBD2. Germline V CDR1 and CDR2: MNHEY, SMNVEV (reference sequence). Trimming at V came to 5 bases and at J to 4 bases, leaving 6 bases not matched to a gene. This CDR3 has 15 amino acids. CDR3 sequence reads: CASSLGGGVYNEQFF. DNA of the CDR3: TGTGCCAGCAGTCTTGGCGGGGGGGTATACAATGAGCAGTTCTTC.

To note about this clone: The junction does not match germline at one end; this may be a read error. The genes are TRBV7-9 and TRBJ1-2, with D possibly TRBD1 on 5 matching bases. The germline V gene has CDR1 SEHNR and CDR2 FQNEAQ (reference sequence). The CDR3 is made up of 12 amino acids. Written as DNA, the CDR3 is TGCTACCGGGAGCCGGGGGACTATGGCTACACCTTC. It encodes CYREPGDYGYTF.

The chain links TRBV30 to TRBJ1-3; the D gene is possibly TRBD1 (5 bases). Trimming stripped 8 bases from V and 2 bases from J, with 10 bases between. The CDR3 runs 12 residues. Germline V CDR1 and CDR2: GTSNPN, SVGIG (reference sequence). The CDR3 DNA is TGTGCCGGGCCGGGGGCTGGAAACACCATATATTTT. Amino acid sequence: CAGPGAGNTIYF. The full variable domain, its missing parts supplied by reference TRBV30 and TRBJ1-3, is SQTIHQWPATLVQPVGSPLSLECTVEGTSNPNLYWYRQAAGRGLQLLFYSVGIGQISSEVPQNLSASRPQDRQFILSSKKLLLSDSGFYLCAGPGAGNTIYFGEGSWLTVV.

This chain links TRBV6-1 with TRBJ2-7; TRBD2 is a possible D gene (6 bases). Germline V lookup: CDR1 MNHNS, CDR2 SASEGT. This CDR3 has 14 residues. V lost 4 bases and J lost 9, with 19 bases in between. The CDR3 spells CASSGPGWGGWQYF. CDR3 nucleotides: TGTGCCAGCAGTGGGCCAGGGTGGGGAGGATGGCAGTACTTC.

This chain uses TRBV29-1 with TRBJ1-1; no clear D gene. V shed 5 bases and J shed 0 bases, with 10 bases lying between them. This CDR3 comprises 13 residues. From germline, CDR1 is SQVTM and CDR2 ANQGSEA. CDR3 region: CSVHMPLNTEAFF. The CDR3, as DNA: TGCAGCGTTCACATGCCCTTGAACACTGAAGCTTTCTTT.

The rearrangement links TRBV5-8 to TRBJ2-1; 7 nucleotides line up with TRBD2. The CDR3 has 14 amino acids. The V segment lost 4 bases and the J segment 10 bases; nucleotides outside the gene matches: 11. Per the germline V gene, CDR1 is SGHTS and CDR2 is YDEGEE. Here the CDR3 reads CASSRFGTTTEQFF. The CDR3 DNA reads TGTGCCAGCAGCCGTTTCGGGACTACCACCGAGCAGTTCTTC.

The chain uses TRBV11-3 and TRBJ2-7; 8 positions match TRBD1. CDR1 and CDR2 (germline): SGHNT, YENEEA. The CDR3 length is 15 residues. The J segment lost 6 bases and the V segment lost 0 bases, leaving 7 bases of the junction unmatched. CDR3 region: CASSLEGQGSAEQYF. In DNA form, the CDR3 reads TGTGCCAGCAGCTTAGAAGGACAGGGATCCGCCGAGCAGTACTTC.

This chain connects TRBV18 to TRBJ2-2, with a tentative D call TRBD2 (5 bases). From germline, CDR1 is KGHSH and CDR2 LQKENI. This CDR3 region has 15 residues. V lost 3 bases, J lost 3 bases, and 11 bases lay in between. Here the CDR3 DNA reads TGTGCCAGCTCACCTTCCGGGATCTACACCGGGGAGCTGTTTTTT. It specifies CASSPSGIYTGELFF.

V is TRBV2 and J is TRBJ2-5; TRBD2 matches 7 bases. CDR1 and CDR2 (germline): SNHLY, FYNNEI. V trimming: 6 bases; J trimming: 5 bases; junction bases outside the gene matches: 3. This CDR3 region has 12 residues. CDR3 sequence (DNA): TGTGCCAGCAGAAGGGACTACGAGACCCAGTACTTC. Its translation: CASRRDYETQYF.